A single sample is the source of the 4 T cell receptor beta chains below, sequenced in a study of glioma-infiltrating T cells (dated by TCRdb to about 2016). Sequencing instrument: Illumina MiSeq. The iRepertoire nested amplicon-rescue multiplex PCR (arm-PCR) platform was used to amplify TCR alpha and beta CDR3 regions from RNA. The raw public reads went through TCRdb reprocessing: fastp at Q25, MiXCR clone calling, in-frame beta chains kept. Every entry covers one CDR3 protein and lists the most common genes and DNA from its rows. In this sample the table shows approximately 190,000 distinct CDR3 sequences, over 30% of which occur a single time. The ten largest clones take up around 20% of the sample. The sequenced sample consisted of glioma tissue, nonneoplastic brain tissue, or PBMCs (not recorded which). Receptors were obtained from a human donor with low-grade glioma or glioblastoma, undergoing nonglioma brain surgery, or in good health (not recorded which).

A few counts support this clonotype. The rearrangement joins TRBV19 to TRBJ1-5; D ambiguous. Trimming took off 1 base at V and 7 bases at J, with 17 bases between the two ends. CDR1 is LNHDA, CDR2 SQIVND, per germline (reference sequence). The CDR3 totals 16 residues. The CDR3 DNA sequence: TGTGCCAGTAGTATAGTTCCCAGGCCCGGCGACCAGCCCCAGCATTTT. This codes for CASSIVPRPGDQPQHF. Combining the CDR3 with reference TRBV19 and TRBJ1-5 gives the whole variable domain DGGITQSPKYLFRKEGQNVTLSCEQNLNHDAMYWYRQDPGQGLRLIYYSQIVNDFQKGDIAEGYSVSREKKESFPLTVTSAQKNPTAFYLCASSIVPRPGDQPQHFGDGTRLSIL.

This clonotype was recorded many times. The J gene is TRBJ2-3, the V gene TRBV3-1, with 10 bases matching TRBD2. Germline CDR1 reads LGHDT; CDR2 reads YNNKEL (reference sequence). V was clipped by 1 base and J by 7 bases; unmatched bases: 5. The CDR3 extends over 15 amino acids. In DNA form, the CDR3 reads TGTGCCAGCAGCCAAGGGCTAGCGGGAGCATATACGCAGTATTTT. It yields the protein CASSQGLAGAYTQYF.

The rearrangement uses TRBV20-1 and TRBJ2-5; TRBD2 matches at 9 bases. The V gene's germline CDR1 is DFQATT and CDR2 SNEGSKA (reference sequence). This CDR3 is 12 amino acids long. The CDR3 sequence: CRGLAMGETQYF. CDR3 sequence (DNA): TGCAGGGGACTAGCCATGGGGGAGACCCAGTACTTC.

In the case of this clonotype: Given a much more abundant clone one base away, this may be a read error. This chain links TRBV3-1 with TRBJ2-1; D unresolved. V dropped 1 base and J dropped 6 bases, with 10 bases sitting between them. CDR3 length: 14 amino acids. The V gene's germline CDR1 is LGHDT and CDR2 YNNKEL (reference sequence). The CDR3 region is CASSQASLCNEQFF. The DNA for the CDR3 is TGTGCCAGCAGCCAAGCCTCCCTGTGCAATGAGCAGTTCTTC.